The 2 T cell receptor beta chains reported below all come from one sample, sequenced in a study of blood T cell repertoires in COVID-19. The assay was immunoSEQ multiplex PCR, and TCRdb's table has in-frame clones only and misses some. The sample has about 440,000 clones; nearly 90% are singletons. Sequenced: PBMCs or T cells enriched from blood (not recorded which). All receptors come from a woman under 30 with acute COVID-19.

V gene TRBV28 combines with J gene TRBJ1-5, with D possibly being TRBD1 (5 bases). From germline, CDR1 is MDHEN and CDR2 SYDVKM. This CDR3 has 16 residues. The V and J ends lost 0 bases and 1 base respectively, with 10 bases between them. CDR3 bases: TGTGCCAGCAGTTTATGGACAGTCCTAAGCAATCAGCCCCAGCATTTT. Encoded protein: CASSLWTVLSNQPQHF. The complete variable domain, with remaining parts taken from reference TRBV28 and TRBJ1-5, reads DVKVTQSSRYLVKRTGEKVFLECVQDMDHENMFWYRQDPGLGLRLIYFSYDVKMKEKGDIPEGYSVSREKKERFSLILESASTNQTSMYLCASSLWTVLSNQPQHFGDGTRLSIL.

This clone appeared many times. The V call is TRBV30, the J call TRBJ2-1; 9 nucleotides line up with TRBD2. This CDR3 comprises 15 residues. Germline V gene lookup returns CDR1 GTSNPN and CDR2 SVGIG (reference sequence). V trimming: 1 base; J trimming: 6 bases; junction bases outside the gene matches: 7. The CDR3 is CAWSALAGHSNEQFF. The CDR3 nucleotides read TGTGCCTGGAGTGCCCTAGCGGGGCACTCCAATGAGCAGTTCTTC.